This TCR beta chain was captured by sequencing in a study of CD8 T cells in Susac syndrome. The RNA, roughly 0.5 to 1 ug, was put through reverse transcription using random hexamers. TCRdb redid the calling of the immunoSEQ multiplex PCR reads with MiXCR, one entry per CDR3 protein. The repertoire includes some 190,000 distinct CDR3 sequences, approximately 94% of them detected once, and about 0.1% sits in the top ten. Sequencing of TCR beta, carried out with a high-throughput approach, was applied to CD8+ and CD4+ T cells from the blood. The CD8+ and CD4+ T cells were isolated magnetically using a negative isolation approach, whereas the TEMRA cells were enriched by FACS. The V end lost 3 bases, the J end lost 5 bases, and 13 bases lay between the germline ends. There are 14 residues in the CDR3. Germline loops: CDR1 SGHTA, CDR2 FQGNSA.

The TCR comes from a human donor in good health. The source material was CD4+ T cells from PBMCs. The chain joins TRBV7-2 to TRBJ1-2, with D possibly being TRBD1 (5 bases). CDR3 sequence: CASSFFDSGYGYTF. The CDR3 nucleotides read TGTGCCAGCAGCTTCTTTGACAGCGGATATGGCTACACCTTC.